The 23 T cell receptor beta chains in this list originate from one sample, sequenced in a study of radiotherapy plus CTLA-4 blockade in lung cancer. Clones were read by immunoSEQ multiplex PCR, and TCRdb kept only the in-frame ones, dropping some. The data show about 95,000 clones, with 82% seen just once and 3.4% held by the top ten. The source material was peripheral blood, sampled from a patient treated with radiotherapy plus ipilimumab. These receptors all stem from a human donor with non-small cell lung cancer who had a partial response to radiotherapy plus ipilimumab.

J is TRBJ2-7 and V is TRBV5-1; 7 bases are shared with TRBD2. Germline V gives CDR1 SGHRS, CDR2 YFSETQ. With V trimmed by 0 bases and J by 5 bases, 11 bases remained unmatched. The CDR3 loop spans 16 amino acids. In nucleotides, the CDR3 is TGCGCCAGCAGCTTGGGGGGGAGGGCAGCCCGGAACGAGCAGTACTTC. It yields the protein CASSLGGRAARNEQYF.

The chain carries TRBV7-2 and TRBJ2-5; 12 bases agree with TRBD2. The CDR3 is made up of 18 amino acids. CDR1 SGHTA and CDR2 FQGNSA come from the germline V gene. V lost 3 bases, J lost 4 bases, and 12 bases stayed unmatched. The CDR3 here is CASSFWRTSGNLRETQYF. CDR3 coding DNA: TGTGCCAGCAGCTTTTGGAGGACTAGCGGGAATCTTCGAGAGACCCAGTACTTC.

The chain has TRBV5-8 and TRBJ2-7, with D unclear. CDR3 length: 11 residues. V lost 7 bases and J lost 6, with 11 bases in between. Germline CDR1 is SGHTS and CDR2 is YDEGEE. CDR3 amino acids: CASARIREQYF. In nucleotides, the CDR3 is TGTGCCAGCGCGCGCATCCGCGAGCAGTACTTC.

The chain combines TRBV30 with TRBJ1-4; D may be TRBD1 (5 bases). CDR3 length: 17 amino acids. Per the germline V gene, CDR1 is GTSNPN and CDR2 is SVGIG (reference sequence). V lost 3 bases and J 7 bases, leaving 24 bases between the germline ends. CDR3 sequence reads: CAWSDRAFGGGSEKLFF. CDR3 sequence (DNA): TGTGCCTGGAGCGATAGGGCCTTTGGGGGAGGGAGTGAAAAACTGTTTTTT.

The chain links TRBV28 to TRBJ2-3, with D possibly matching TRBD1 (6 bases). Germline lookup yields CDR1 MDHEN and CDR2 SYDVKM. This CDR3 is built from 15 residues. Trimming shortened V by 5 bases and J by 0 bases, and 12 bases separated the two germline ends. CDR3 loop: CASSPGHLSTDTQYF. CDR3 nucleotides: TGTGCCAGCAGTCCGGGACACCTAAGCACAGATACGCAGTATTTT.

This clone was seen more than once but under ten times. This chain connects TRBV19 to TRBJ1-5; the D gene is possibly TRBD1 (6 bases). V lost 6 bases and J 6 bases, leaving 21 bases between the germline ends. The germline V gene encodes CDR1 LNHDA and CDR2 SQIVND (reference sequence). The CDR3 sequence is 16 residues long. This CDR3 reads CASSPVAGARGQPQHF. CDR3 DNA: TGTGCCAGTAGCCCAGTCGCAGGGGCGAGGGGTCAGCCCCAGCATTTT.

This sequence joins TRBV5-8 and TRBJ2-7; TRBD1 agrees at 11 bases. Germline assignment: CDR1 SGHTS and CDR2 YDEGEE. V shed 4 bases, J shed 3 bases, and the junction held 9 bases outside the gene matches. The CDR3 sequence is 16 residues long. CDR3 region: CASSPGTGTGGYEQYF. In nucleotides, the CDR3 is TGTGCCAGCAGCCCCGGCACCGGGACAGGGGGCTACGAGCAGTACTTC.

The chain couples TRBV6-5 to TRBJ2-1, with D uncertain. The CDR3 has 13 residues. The germline gives CDR1 MNHEY, CDR2 SVGAGI. The V gene lost 0 bases and the J gene lost 11 bases, with 11 bases spanning the gap. Here the CDR3 reads CASSYSDTLKQFF. In nucleotides, the CDR3 is TGTGCCAGCAGTTACTCAGACACCTTGAAGCAGTTCTTC.

This chain uses TRBV5-6 with TRBJ1-2; D gene ambiguous. Germline CDR1 SGHDT, CDR2 YYEEEE. CDR3 length: 13 amino acids. Trimming pared 0 bases from V and 3 bases from J, leaving 6 bases between. Here the CDR3 reads CASSLGQHYGYTF. DNA for the CDR3: TGTGCCAGCAGCTTGGGACAACACTATGGCTACACCTTC. The whole variable domain, remainder taken from reference TRBV5-6 and TRBJ1-2, is DAGVTQSPTHLIKTRGQQVTLRCSPKSGHDTVSWYQQALGQGPQFIFQYYEEEERQRGNFPDRFSGHQFPNYSSELNVNALLLGDSALYLCASSLGQHYGYTFGSGTRLTVV.

This clone was picked up a small number of times. The genes are TRBV6-5 and TRBJ2-7; 9 bases align to TRBD1. The CDR3 length is 15 residues. CDR1 is MNHEY, CDR2 SVGAGI, per germline. With 4 bases clipped from V and 4 bases from J, the junction kept 8 bases outside the gene matches. The CDR3 spells CASSSPGTGRYEQYF. The CDR3 DNA is TGTGCCAGCAGTTCGCCTGGGACAGGGAGGTACGAGCAGTACTTC.

The J gene is TRBJ1-5, the V gene TRBV6-6; 7 bases match TRBD1. Unmatched junction bases numbered 8, after V lost 7 bases and J lost 2 bases. Germline V gives CDR1 MNHNY, CDR2 SVGAGI (reference sequence). This CDR3 region has 15 residues. The CDR3, as DNA: TGTGCCAGCATCAGGGACAGTCAGGGCAATCAGCCCCAGCATTTT. Its protein is CASIRDSQGNQPQHF.

The rearrangement joins TRBV6-5 to TRBJ2-3; 8 nucleotides line up with TRBD2. This CDR3 comprises 15 residues. The V gene end was trimmed by 5 bases and the J gene end by 6 bases; junction bases not matched to a gene: 10. CDR1 and CDR2 (germline): MNHEY, SVGAGI. In DNA, the CDR3 is TGTGCCAGCAGTCCGCTTAGAGCGGGAGAGGATACGCAGTATTTT. This translates into CASSPLRAGEDTQYF.

This clone was recorded only once. This chain connects TRBV2 to TRBJ2-1, with 8 bases lining up with TRBD1. Per the germline V gene, CDR1 is SNHLY and CDR2 is FYNNEI. This CDR3 has 14 amino acids. V shed 7 bases, J shed 5 bases, and the junction held 7 bases outside the gene matches. The CDR3 is CASTDRGGHNEQFF. In DNA, the CDR3 is TGTGCCAGCACCGACAGGGGCGGGCACAATGAGCAGTTCTTC.

The CDR3 DNA is TGTGCCAGTTTGGCGACAGGGGTGGTCGGGGAGCTGTTTTTT. It is translated as CASLATGVVGELFF. This chain links TRBV28 with TRBJ2-2, with 8 bases that match TRBD1. Germline CDR1 is MDHEN and CDR2 is SYDVKM. The CDR3 is 14 amino acids. Unmatched junction bases numbered 10, after V lost 9 bases and J lost 7 bases.

The chain couples TRBV18 to TRBJ2-4; no firm D call. The CDR3 loop spans 17 amino acids. V was trimmed by 3 bases and J by 8 bases, leaving 23 bases between them. Germline CDR1 and CDR2: KGHSH and LQKENI. CDR3 amino acids: CASSPLVRLSGGDIQYF. In DNA form, the CDR3 reads TGTGCCAGCTCACCTCTCGTGAGGTTAAGTGGTGGTGACATTCAGTACTTC.

V and J are TRBV2 and TRBJ1-6, with 7 positions matching TRBD1. Germline-derived CDR1 and CDR2 are SNHLY and FYNNEI. With V trimmed by 5 bases and J by 2 bases, 9 bases remained unmatched. This CDR3 contains 17 residues. The CDR3 coding sequence is TGTGCCAGCAGTCAACAGGGGCCCCTCACCTATAATTCACCCCTCCACTTT. This gives the protein CASSQQGPLTYNSPLHF.

J is TRBJ1-2 and V is TRBV5-1, with 8 bases aligning to TRBD1. Germline loops: CDR1 SGHRS, CDR2 YFSETQ. The ends lost 0 bases at V and 7 bases at J; junction bases unmatched: 2. The CDR3 is 13 residues long. As DNA, the CDR3 is TGCGCCAGCAGCTTGGGGACAGGGCTTGGCTACACCTTC. Its translation is CASSLGTGLGYTF.

This clone was observed a few times. This chain links TRBV4-1 with TRBJ2-2; no clear D. Germline CDR1 reads MGHRA; CDR2 reads YSYEKL. The CDR3 has 13 amino acids. Trimming took 4 bases from V and 6 from J, leaving 9 bases between them. This chain's CDR3 is CASSPSAAGELFF. The CDR3 DNA is TGCGCCAGCAGCCCAAGTGCGGCCGGGGAGCTGTTTTTT.

As concerns this clone: Its ends do not fully match the called genes, so a read error is possible. The chain joins TRBV4-1 to TRBJ1-1; D is unresolved. Per the germline V gene, CDR1 is MGHRA and CDR2 is YSYEKL. The CDR3 has 13 amino acids. CDR3 bases: TGTGCCAGCAGCCAAGCGGCGGCAGCTGAAGCTTTCTTT. This sequence encodes CASSQAAAAEAFF.

Of note for this clone: Its ends do not fully match the called genes, so a read error is possible. The rearrangement links TRBV6-5 to TRBJ2-1; D is possibly TRBD1 (6 bases). Per germline, CDR1 MNHEY and CDR2 SVGAGI. This CDR3 contains 12 residues. The CDR3 bases are TGTGCCAGCAGTAACCGAGGGACAACGAGACTCTTC. Protein product: CASSNRGTTRLF.

This chain connects TRBV2 to TRBJ1-1, with D perhaps TRBD1 (6 bases). Trimming took 6 bases from V and 4 from J, leaving 15 bases between them. Germline V CDR1 and CDR2: SNHLY, FYNNEI. The CDR3 loop spans 14 amino acids. The CDR3 DNA sequence: TGTGCCAGCAGCACCACAGGGCAATCCACTGAAGCTTTCTTT. Protein sequence: CASSTTGQSTEAFF.

The V and J genes are TRBV19 and TRBJ1-1; 9 bases fit TRBD1. Germline lookup yields CDR1 LNHDA and CDR2 SQIVND (reference sequence). V lost 4 bases and J lost 5; bases outside the gene matches: 5. CDR3 length equals 14 residues. In DNA, the CDR3 is TGTGCCAGTAGTACCGGACAGGGGAGGACTGAAGCTTTCTTT. Translated: CASSTGQGRTEAFF.

The chain combines TRBV28 with TRBJ2-5, with D perhaps TRBD1 (6 bases). The germline CDR1 and CDR2 sequences are MDHEN and SYDVKM. This CDR3 has 13 residues. Trimming pared 10 bases from V and 2 bases from J, leaving 14 bases between. The CDR3 loop reads CAILGAKQETQYF. The CDR3 DNA reads TGTGCCATCCTGGGGGCGAAACAAGAGACCCAGTACTTC. The complete variable domain, with remaining parts taken from reference TRBV28 and TRBJ2-5, reads DVKVTQSSRYLVKRTGEKVFLECVQDMDHENMFWYRQDPGLGLRLIYFSYDVKMKEKGDIPEGYSVSREKKERFSLILESASTNQTSMYLCAILGAKQETQYFGPGTRLLVL.